The present T cell receptor beta chain was sequenced within a study of blood T cell repertoires in COVID-19. Overall study: Samples of COVID-19 (acute and convalescent) were obtained from the United States, Italy and Spain. Sources were T cells, B-cell-depleted T cells, or PBMCs; the material itself was cDNA or gDNA.

Authors' methods: The authors estimated nucleated cell counts from reference gene primer amplification. Libraries were prepared by immunoSEQ multiplex PCR; TCRdb keeps only in-frame clonotypes and omits some of them. The D gene and trimming were derived from the DNA, and the V and J assignments and clone size from that table. This sample has roughly 200,000 clones, with around nine tenths found just once. The CDR3 length is 14 residues. The V gene's germline CDR1 is SGHRS and CDR2 YFSETQ. V lost 3 bases, J lost 10 bases, and 8 bases stayed unmatched. This clonotype originated in a middle-aged woman who had recovered from COVID-19. Sequences were obtained from peripheral blood. The chain is built from TRBV5-1 and TRBJ2-1, with 9 bases fitting TRBD2. The CDR3 is CASSWTAGGREQFF. CDR3 nucleotide sequence: TGCGCCAGCAGCTGGACTGCGGGAGGGCGAGAGCAGTTCTTC.